This paragraph reports one T cell receptor beta chain. This sample is part of a study of blood T cell repertoires in COVID-19. Study context: Samples of COVID-19 (acute and convalescent) were obtained from the United States, Italy and Spain. Nucleic acid was either cDNA or gDNA, and it came from T cells, B-cell-depleted T cells, or PBMCs.

The CDR3 is 16 residues long. The ends lost 5 bases at V and 3 bases at J; junction bases unmatched: 6. CDR1 and CDR2 (germline): MNHEY, SMNVEV (reference sequence). Per the study methods: Quantification of nucleated cells was approximated via reference gene primer amplification. Profiling relied on immunoSEQ multiplex PCR, and the TCRdb table lists in-frame clones only, not all of them. The V and J calls and clone size are taken from that table; D and trimming were inferred from the DNA. The repertoire holds some 200,000 clones, around 80% seen once, with roughly a tenth in the top ten. The V call is TRBV27, the J call TRBJ2-7; 14 positions match TRBD2. The origin of this receptor is a man aged 50-60 years with active or convalescent COVID-19. Specimen: peripheral blood. CDR3 region: CASSPRLAGGGYEQYF. CDR3 DNA sequence: TGTGCCAGCAGTCCAAGACTAGCGGGAGGGGGCTACGAGCAGTACTTC.